This passage covers 12 T cell receptor beta chains from one sample sequenced in a study of T-cell memory formation after mild COVID-19. TCRdb reanalysed the 5' RACE reads using MiXCR and keeps one entry per CDR3 protein. There are about 250,000 distinct CDR3 sequences in the sample; less than 20% occur only once, and around 2.2% lies in the top ten. Source material: PBMCs or a T cell subset sorted from them (not recorded which). The receptors originated from an adult woman who had mild COVID-19 (a few samples of this study predate the infection). Cell type and time point are not known.

This clonotype was detected a few times. V gene TRBV5-1 combines with J gene TRBJ1-1; perhaps TRBD1 as D (6 bases). The V end was cut by 4 bases, the J end by 5 bases, with 15 bases between. CDR3 length equals 14 residues. CDR1 is SGHRS and CDR2 is YFSETQ in the germline V gene. The CDR3 nucleotides read TGCGCCAGCAGCCCCCGAGGGGGGAGGACTGAAGCTTTCTTT. Translated, it gives CASSPRGGRTEAFF.

This chain connects TRBV5-4 to TRBJ2-3, with TRBD1 identical over 8 bases. Germline V gene sequence: CDR1 SGHNT, CDR2 YYREEE (reference sequence). The CDR3 length is 16 residues. V lost 4 bases to trimming and J lost 0 bases; unmatched junction nucleotides: 7. The CDR3, as DNA: TGTGCCAGCAGCCCTTTCGACAGGGGTAGCACAGATACGCAGTATTTT. Protein sequence: CASSPFDRGSTDTQYF.

V gene TRBV5-1 combines with J gene TRBJ2-7; D not certain. Germline loops: CDR1 SGHRS, CDR2 YFSETQ. This CDR3 region has 13 residues. Trimming took 0 bases from V and 3 from J, leaving 7 bases between them. In DNA, the CDR3 is TGCGCCAGCAGCTTGGCTCTAGACTACGAGCAGTACTTC. Translated: CASSLALDYEQYF. The whole variable domain, filled in from reference TRBV5-1 and TRBJ2-7, reads KAGVTQTPRYLIKTRGQQVTLSCSPISGHRSVSWYQQTPGQGLQFLFEYFSETQRNKGNFPGRFSGRQFSNSRSEMNVSTLELGDSALYLCASSLALDYEQYFGPGTRLTVT.

V gene TRBV6-2 or TRBV6-3 combines with J gene TRBJ2-1; D may be TRBD1 (6 bases). This CDR3 is built from 18 residues. The V gene lost 2 bases and the J gene lost 1 base, with 18 bases spanning the gap. Germline values: CDR1 MNHEY, CDR2 SVGEGT. CDR3: CASSYHRAFLTSYNEQFF. As DNA, the CDR3 is TGTGCCAGCAGTTACCACAGGGCCTTTCTTACGTCCTACAATGAGCAGTTCTTC.

The V call is TRBV27, the J call TRBJ1-2; TRBD1 agrees at 9 bases. This CDR3 has 15 residues. CDR1 and CDR2 (germline): MNHEY, SMNVEV (reference sequence). V dropped 6 bases and J dropped 8; count of bases not matched to a gene: 13. The CDR3 DNA sequence: TGTGCCAGCAGACCTACAGGGGGCGCTTTTGAAGGCTACACCTTC. Translation gives CASRPTGGAFEGYTF.

This chain uses TRBV3-1 with TRBJ2-7, with TRBD2 identical over 9 bases. In germline, CDR1 is LGHDT, CDR2 YNNKEL (reference sequence). This CDR3 is built from 17 residues. The V and J ends lost 3 bases and 2 bases, in that order; junction bases with no gene match: 11. CDR3 bases: TGTGCCAGCAGCCAGGTGAATGTGGCGGGGGGGACCTACGAGCAGTACTTC. As protein: CASSQVNVAGGTYEQYF.

This clonotype appeared a few times. The chain is built from TRBV20-1 and TRBJ1-2; D uncertain. V lost 3 bases and J lost 2, with 13 bases in between. CDR3 size: 14 residues. Germline V lookup: CDR1 DFQATT, CDR2 SNEGSKA (reference sequence). In nucleotides, the CDR3 is TGCAGTGCTAGTACGTCTAGGTTGAACTATGGCTACACCTTC. Translation: CSASTSRLNYGYTF.

V gene TRBV7-2 combines with J gene TRBJ1-2; unclear D gene. This CDR3 is built from 13 residues. V lost 5 bases, J lost 4 bases, and 11 bases lay in between. CDR1 is SGHTA, CDR2 FQGNSA, per germline. CDR3 in amino acids: CASSASGAYGYTF. The CDR3, as DNA: TGTGCCAGCAGCGCAAGCGGAGCCTATGGCTACACCTTC.

This clonotype occurred a few times. J is TRBJ2-2 and V is TRBV20-1; 9 positions agree with TRBD1. Germline CDR1 and CDR2: DFQATT and SNEGSKA (reference sequence). The trim removed 3 bases at V and 4 bases at J, leaving 6 bases unmatched. There are 15 residues in the CDR3. The CDR3 reads CSASDSDRGTGELFF. The CDR3 DNA sequence: TGCAGTGCTAGTGACTCGGACAGGGGCACCGGGGAGCTGTTTTTT.

This rearrangement joins TRBV18 to TRBJ2-7; 7 bases map to TRBD2. The J segment lost 2 bases and the V segment lost 5 bases, leaving 6 bases of the junction unmatched. Per the germline V gene, CDR1 is KGHSH and CDR2 is LQKENI. This CDR3 is 14 amino acids long. The CDR3 coding sequence is TGTGCCAGCTCATCTTGGGAGGGCCCCTACGAGCAGTACTTC. This gives the protein CASSSWEGPYEQYF.

This clonotype was picked up many times. V is TRBV6-1 and J is TRBJ2-7; D gene unclear. CDR1 and CDR2 from the germline V gene are MNHNS and SASEGT. Trimming removed 2 bases at V and 3 bases at J, with 11 bases between. CDR3 length: 14 residues. The CDR3 bases are TGTGCCAGCAGTGAATCCCACGGCCGCTACGAGCAGTACTTC. Residues: CASSESHGRYEQYF.

This chain uses TRBV7-2 with TRBJ2-2; D possibly corresponds to TRBD2 (5 bases). Germline lookup yields CDR1 SGHTA and CDR2 FQGNSA. V was shortened by 6 bases and J by 0 bases, with 5 bases between the two germline ends. The CDR3 sequence is 13 residues long. The CDR3 coding sequence is TGTGCCAGCAGGCGGGCGAACACCGGGGAGCTGTTTTTT. Its translation: CASRRANTGELFF.